This T cell receptor beta chain was obtained from a study of regulatory T cells in long-lasting Graves disease. Findings of the study overall: TRBV28, TRBJ1-2 and TRBJ2-5 emerged as the favored segments in persistent disease.

Germline V gene data show CDR1 as KGHDR and CDR2 as SFDVKD. The CDR3 runs 14 residues. Trimming took 8 bases from V and 0 from J, leaving 10 bases between them. In its sample, this clonotype was seen many times. Its antigen is unidentified. Documented time point: newly diagnosed GD, antithyroid drugs for less than 3 months. The authors made the TCR library using RNA they extracted from PBMCs. EDTA tubes received around 9.4 milliliters of collected peripheral blood. With iRepertoire HTBI primers and Arm-PCR of CDR3 regions, TCR beta libraries were built. TCRdb re-called the multiplex PCR reads through MiXCR, storing one row per CDR3 protein. Counted here are 300,000 to 400,000 distinct CDR3 sequences, 18% occurring once; the ten biggest clones make up about two fifths.

V is TRBV24-1 and J is TRBJ2-1; tentatively, D is TRBD1 or TRBD2 (6 bases each). The receptor comes from a female donor with Graves disease. Sequencing was performed on peripheral blood mononuclear cells (PBMCs), taken at new diagnosis, from a patient treated with antithyroid drugs. CDR3 in amino acids: CATNEGGSYNEQFF. CDR3 sequence (DNA): TGTGCCACCAATGAGGGGGGCTCCTACAATGAGCAGTTCTTC.